The 8 T cell receptor beta chains listed next were all sequenced from one sample in a study of T-cell memory formation after mild COVID-19. TCRdb reprocessed the 5' RACE reads with MiXCR, giving one entry per CDR3 protein. The table has under 250,000 distinct CDR3 sequences, around a tenth seen once. What was sequenced was PBMCs or a T cell subset sorted from them (not recorded which). The source of these receptors is a man between 18 and 29 years old who had mild COVID-19 (a few samples of this study predate the infection). Cell type and time point are not known.

In this sample, this clonotype turned up a few times. V usage is TRBV19 and J usage is TRBJ1-2; D call uncertain. Trimming pared 9 bases from V and 0 bases from J, leaving 8 bases between. This CDR3 comprises 12 residues. Germline values: CDR1 LNHDA, CDR2 SQIVND (reference sequence). The CDR3 nucleotides are TGTGCCAGGACCAGACCTAACTATGGCTACACCTTC. Residues: CARTRPNYGYTF. Combining the CDR3 with reference TRBV19 and TRBJ1-2 gives the whole variable domain DGGITQSPKYLFRKEGQNVTLSCEQNLNHDAMYWYRQDPGQGLRLIYYSQIVNDFQKGDIAEGYSVSREKKESFPLTVTSAQKNPTAFYLCARTRPNYGYTFGSGTRLTVV.

This clonotype was observed at least ten times. This rearrangement joins TRBV5-1 to TRBJ1-6, with D perhaps TRBD1 (6 bases). Trimming removed 2 bases at V and 8 bases at J, with 14 bases between. Germline CDR1 reads SGHRS; CDR2 reads YFSETQ. CDR3 length: 15 amino acids. CDR3 coding DNA: TGCGCCAGCAGCTTCGTCGGGGGCTCGGATTCACCCCTCCACTTT. Protein sequence: CASSFVGGSDSPLHF. Based on the CDR3 plus reference TRBV5-1 and TRBJ1-6, the full variable domain is KAGVTQTPRYLIKTRGQQVTLSCSPISGHRSVSWYQQTPGQGLQFLFEYFSETQRNKGNFPGRFSGRQFSNSRSEMNVSTLELGDSALYLCASSFVGGSDSPLHFGNGTRLTVT.

This clonotype was observed many times. The V call is TRBV5-1, the J call TRBJ2-5, with D tentatively TRBD2 (6 bases). The V end was cut by 4 bases, the J end by 0 bases, with 13 bases between. Germline CDR1 and CDR2: SGHRS and YFSETQ. The CDR3 extends over 15 amino acids. The CDR3 bases are TGCGCCAGCAGCACTAACCGGGACTACCAAGAGACCCAGTACTTC. The encoded protein is CASSTNRDYQETQYF.

The table lists this clonotype with many counts. The chain uses TRBV12-3 or TRBV12-4 and TRBJ2-1; perhaps TRBD1 as D (5 bases). Trimming took 6 bases from V and 8 from J, leaving 17 bases between them. The CDR3 contains 14 residues. This CDR3 reads CASRIGQPQDEQFF. Written as DNA, the CDR3 is TGTGCCAGCAGGATCGGGCAGCCACAGGATGAGCAGTTCTTC.

The chain uses TRBV7-2 and TRBJ2-2, with D possibly being TRBD1 or TRBD2 (5 bases each). CDR3 length equals 16 residues. Germline V gene data show CDR1 as SGHTA and CDR2 as FQGNSA. The V end lost 5 bases, the J end lost 4 bases, and 17 bases lay between the germline ends. The CDR3 spells CASSPIGEKGTGELFF. The CDR3 DNA reads TGTGCCAGCAGCCCGATAGGGGAGAAGGGCACCGGGGAGCTGTTTTTT.

The chain carries TRBV10-3 and TRBJ2-7; TRBD1 matches at 7 bases. J was trimmed by 6 bases and V by 3 bases; bases with no gene match: 8. The CDR3 is made up of 14 amino acids. Per the germline V gene, CDR1 is ENHRY and CDR2 is SYGVKD. The CDR3 sequence: CAISDLKQGSEQYV. Here the CDR3 DNA reads TGTGCCATCAGTGACCTCAAACAGGGGTCCGAGCAGTACGTC.

As for this clonotype: One end of the junction fails to match germline, which may point to a read error. The CDR3 region has the DNA TGCAGTGCTAGAGATTCTGTAGTCGGTCAATTGTGCGTCTTC. Residues: CSARDSVVGQLCVF. The chain is built from TRBV20-1 and TRBJ2-1; D remains unclear. The CDR3 consists of 14 residues. Germline V lookup: CDR1 DFQATT, CDR2 SNEGSKA (reference sequence).

The chain uses TRBV7-2 and TRBJ1-2; 8 bases map to TRBD1. V lost 5 bases, J lost 10 bases, and 9 bases stayed unmatched. Germline assignment: CDR1 SGHTA and CDR2 FQGNSA. CDR3 length: 13 amino acids. Here the CDR3 reads CASSPDRESPYTF. As DNA, the CDR3 is TGTGCCAGCAGCCCGGACAGGGAATCCCCCTACACCTTC.